This T cell receptor beta chain was recorded in a study of blood T cell repertoires in COVID-19. Study details: T cells, B-cell-depleted T cells, or PBMCs supplied cDNA or gDNA.

Trimming removed 6 bases at V and 4 bases at J, with 9 bases between. The CDR3 runs to 12 residues. Germline CDR1 is KGHSH and CDR2 is LQKENI. Source study methods: Amplification of reference gene primers was used by the study to estimate nucleated cell counts. Method: immunoSEQ multiplex PCR; TCRdb's copy keeps in-frame clones and lacks some. That table is the source of V, J and clone size, and D and trimming were worked out from the DNA. The table records more than 95,000 clones, about 80% of them present only once. The sample taken for sequencing was peripheral blood. The receptor's source is a man aged 65 to 79 with active or convalescent COVID-19. The V call is TRBV18, the J call TRBJ1-2, with no clear D. As DNA, the CDR3 is TGTGCCAGCTCGACCGGGGTCTATGGCTACACCTTC. It translates to CASSTGVYGYTF.